This T cell receptor (beta chain) is drawn from a study of T cell responses to AZD1222 COVID-19 vaccine. Germline loops: CDR1 MNHEY, CDR2 SVGAGI. The CDR3 totals 13 residues. Trimming at V came to 7 bases and at J to 7 bases, leaving 7 bases not matched to a gene. Sequenced by immunoSEQ multiplex PCR; TCRdb stores in-frame clones only, minus some. The sample lists more than 95,000 clones; around nine tenths were seen once. The chain couples TRBV6-5 to TRBJ2-1; TRBD1 aligns across 7 bases. The TCR originated in an adult in good health. Sequences were derived from peripheral blood, sampled on day 0 of AZD1222 vaccination. CDR3: CASTRGGPNEQFF. The CDR3 coding sequence is TGTGCCAGCACCCGAGGGGGCCCAAATGAGCAGTTCTTC.